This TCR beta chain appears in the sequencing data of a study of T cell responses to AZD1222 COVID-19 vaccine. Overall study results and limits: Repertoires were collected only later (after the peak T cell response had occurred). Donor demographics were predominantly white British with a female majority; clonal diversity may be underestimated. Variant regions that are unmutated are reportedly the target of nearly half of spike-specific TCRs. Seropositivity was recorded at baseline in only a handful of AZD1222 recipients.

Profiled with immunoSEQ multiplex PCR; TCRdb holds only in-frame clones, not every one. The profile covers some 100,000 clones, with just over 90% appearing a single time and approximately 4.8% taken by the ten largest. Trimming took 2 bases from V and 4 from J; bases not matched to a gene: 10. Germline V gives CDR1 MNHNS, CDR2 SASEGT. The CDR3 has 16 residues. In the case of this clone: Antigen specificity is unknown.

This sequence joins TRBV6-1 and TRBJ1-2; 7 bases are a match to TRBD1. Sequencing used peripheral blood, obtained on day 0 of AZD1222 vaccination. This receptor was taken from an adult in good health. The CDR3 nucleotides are TGTGCCAGCAGTGAACATGCAGGGGGAGCTTTCTATGGCTACACCTTC. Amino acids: CASSEHAGGAFYGYTF.